This T cell receptor (beta chain) was sequenced in a study of post-analysis software for immune sequencing data. About the study: Relapsing-remitting, secondary progressive and progressive-relapsing multiple sclerosis were all included among the disease courses.

Study results and caveats: Co-batched samples clustered tightly together by F measure. Multiple sclerosis patients showed significantly lower normalized Chao1 diversity than controls did. Controls showed lower frequencies than patients for roughly five TRBV segments, and TRBV5-6, TRBV5-1 and TRBV20-1 were among these.

Per germline, CDR1 SGHVS and CDR2 FNYEAQ. V lost 2 bases and J lost 4, with 11 bases in between. The length of the CDR3 is 14 residues. On this clonotype: Its antigen is still unknown.

The TCR beta cDNA libraries contained unique molecular identifiers. The authors obtained roughly 500,000 cDNA molecules from approximately 1 to 10 million T cells. TCRdb reprocessed the PCR reads via MiXCR and lists one record per CDR3 protein. This sample has some 700,000 distinct CDR3 sequences, with 59% found just once. The V and J genes are TRBV7-6 and TRBJ1-1; D is unclear. The specimen was blood. The TCR was taken from a girl aged 2-10 years with multiple sclerosis. CDR3 nucleotide sequence: TGTGCCAGCAGCTTATACCCGGGTGGCACTGAAGCTTTCTTT. Amino acids: CASSLYPGGTEAFF.